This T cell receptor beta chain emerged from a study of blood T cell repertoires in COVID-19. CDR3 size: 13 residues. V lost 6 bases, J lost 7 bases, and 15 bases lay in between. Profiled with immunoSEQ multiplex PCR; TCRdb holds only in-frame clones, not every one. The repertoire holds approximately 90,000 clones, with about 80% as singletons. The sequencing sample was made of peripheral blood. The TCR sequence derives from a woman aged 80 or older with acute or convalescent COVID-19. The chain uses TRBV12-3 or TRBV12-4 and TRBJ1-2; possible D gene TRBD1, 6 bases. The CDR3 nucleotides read TGTGCCAGCAGCCGGTCCGGGACATCTGGCTACACCTTC. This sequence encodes CASSRSGTSGYTF.